The 24 T cell receptor beta chains below were found in one sample sequenced in a study of cytomegalovirus exposure and HLA in healthy donors. Vbeta (60) and Jbeta (13) primers were used in the PCR. The repertoire was sequenced with immunoSEQ multiplex PCR; TCRdb's copy has only in-frame clones and lacks some. This table holds around 150,000 clones, 80% found once. The specimen was PBMCs. The origin of the receptors is a woman aged 35 to 49 in good health and CMV-seronegative.

This sequence joins TRBV5-8 and TRBJ2-3; 8 bases are shared with TRBD2. V lost 4 bases, J lost 4 bases, and 14 bases stayed unmatched. CDR1 and CDR2 (germline): SGHTS, YDEGEE. The CDR3 extends over 17 amino acids. Here the CDR3 DNA reads TGTGCCAGCAGCCTTTCGGGAGGGCCAGTGGGTGCAGATACGCAGTATTTT. This translates into CASSLSGGPVGADTQYF.

The chain joins TRBV28 to TRBJ2-5, with D possibly matching TRBD1 (5 bases). Gene TRBJ2-7 matches the end of the DNA better, so the J call may be wrong. Germline loops: CDR1 MDHEN, CDR2 SYDVKM. CDR3 length: 16 amino acids. The chain's CDR3 is CASSLTNQGLSYEQYF. The CDR3 DNA follows: TGTGCCAGCAGTTTAACAAATCAGGGCCTCTCCTACGAGCAGTACTTC.

The V gene is TRBV2, the J gene TRBJ2-3, with a possible D match to TRBD1 (5 bases). V lost 6 bases and J lost 2, with 18 bases in between. CDR3 length: 16 amino acids. Germline CDR1 reads SNHLY; CDR2 reads FYNNEI. The CDR3 coding sequence is TGTGCCAGCAGACCTAGACAGTACGCCAACACAGATACGCAGTATTTT. Translated, it gives CASRPRQYANTDTQYF.

The rearrangement uses TRBV5-6 and TRBJ2-7; D is undetermined. CDR1 and CDR2 from the germline V gene are SGHDT and YYEEEE. V lost 0 bases and J lost 1, with 5 bases in between. The CDR3 covers 13 residues. CDR3 sequence: CASSLVRSYEQYF. The CDR3 coding sequence is TGTGCCAGCAGCTTGGTCAGATCCTACGAGCAGTACTTC.

Comment on this clone: The junction departs from the called germline gene at one end, perhaps through a read error. The chain links TRBV7-9 to TRBJ1-2; the D gene is possibly TRBD1 (5 bases). The CDR3 extends over 13 amino acids. Germline assignment: CDR1 SEHNR and CDR2 FQNEAQ (reference sequence). The CDR3 DNA follows: TGTTCCAGCAGCCTAAGGGGTGACTATGGCTACACCTTC. Translated: CSSSLRGDYGYTF.

The CDR3 region has the DNA TGTGCCAGCAGCGTAGGTACAGGGAGTGGCACTGAAGCTTTCTTT. This sequence encodes CASSVGTGSGTEAFF. V usage is TRBV9 and J usage is TRBJ1-1, with TRBD1 as a possible D gene (6 bases). The CDR3 has 15 residues. Germline V gives CDR1 SGDLS, CDR2 YYNGEE. Trimming cost V 0 bases and J 4 bases, with 13 bases left between them. Full variable domain (outside the CDR3, taken from reference TRBV9 and TRBJ1-1): DSGVTQTPKHLITATGQRVTLRCSPRSGDLSVYWYQQSLDQGLQFLIQYYNGEERAKGNILERFSAQQFPDLHSELNLSSLELGDSALYFCASSVGTGSGTEAFFGQGTRLTVV.

This chain connects TRBV10-3 to TRBJ1-3; D is perhaps TRBD1 (5 bases). The CDR3 has 13 amino acids. The ends were cut back, 3 bases at V and 2 bases at J, with 5 bases in the middle. Looked up from germline, CDR1 is ENHRY and CDR2 is SYGVKD. CDR3 residues: CAISDRAGNTIYF. The CDR3 DNA sequence: TGTGCCATCAGTGACAGGGCTGGAAACACCATATATTTT.

The chain is built from TRBV28 and TRBJ2-4, with 7 bases matching TRBD2. The CDR3 has 11 amino acids. Germline lookup yields CDR1 MDHEN and CDR2 SYDVKM. Trimming at V came to 2 bases and at J to 14 bases, leaving 3 bases not matched to a gene. CDR3 amino acids: CASSLGGREYF. The CDR3 nucleotides are TGTGCCAGCAGTTTAGGAGGGAGGGAGTACTTC.

On this clone: The junction shows a germline mismatch at one end, possibly a read error. This specimen includes other DNA sequences encoding the same CDR3. The chain is built from TRBV15 and TRBJ1-1; D not resolved. This CDR3 region has 16 residues. Germline V gene sequence: CDR1 LNHNV, CDR2 YYDKDF (reference sequence). In DNA, the CDR3 is TGTGCCACCAGTAGAGATAGGAGACCCCTAGGCACTGAAGCTTTCTTT. This encodes CATSRDRRPLGTEAFF.

The chain carries TRBV6-1 and TRBJ1-5; possibly TRBD1 for D (6 bases). This CDR3 spans 15 amino acids. Per germline, CDR1 MNHNS and CDR2 SASEGT. CDR3: CAAGGGLEGNQPQHF. In nucleotides, the CDR3 is TGTGCGGCCGGCGGGGGCCTCGAAGGCAATCAGCCCCAGCATTTT.

V usage is TRBV25-1 and J usage is TRBJ2-5; 8 nucleotides align to TRBD1. The CDR3 is 14 residues long. The germline V gene encodes CDR1 MGHDK and CDR2 SYGVNS. J lost 5 bases, V lost 3 bases, and 5 bases had no gene match. CDR3 bases: TGTGCCAGCAGTGACTCAGGGGGCTGGGAGACCCAGTACTTC. Amino acids: CASSDSGGWETQYF.

The chain uses TRBV5-1 and TRBJ2-5, with 10 bases lining up with TRBD2. J lost 5 bases, V lost 6 bases, and 7 bases had no gene match. Germline V gene data show CDR1 as SGHRS and CDR2 as YFSETQ. The CDR3 runs to 14 residues. CDR3 region: CASTKREGRETQYF. Here the CDR3 DNA reads TGCGCCAGCACCAAGCGGGAGGGCAGGGAGACCCAGTACTTC.

The rearrangement joins TRBV7-6 to TRBJ2-1; D call uncertain. V was pared by 5 bases and J by 0 bases, with 14 bases between. Germline V gene data show CDR1 as SGHVS and CDR2 as FNYEAQ. The CDR3 is made up of 16 amino acids. For the CDR3, the DNA is TGTGCCAGCAGCACAACCGGGTCCTTCTCCTACAATGAGCAGTTCTTC. This codes for CASSTTGSFSYNEQFF.

This chain joins TRBV6-1 and TRBJ2-1, with 7 bases fitting TRBD2. The junction had 9 bases not matched to a gene; V was cut back by 7 bases and J by 9 bases. CDR3 length: 13 amino acids. Germline lookup yields CDR1 MNHNS and CDR2 SASEGT. Here the CDR3 reads CASTEGTNSEQFF. The CDR3 nucleotides read TGTGCCAGCACCGAGGGGACTAATAGTGAGCAGTTCTTC.

V and J are TRBV7-2 and TRBJ2-3; 8 bases are a match to TRBD2. After removal of 3 bases from V and 3 bases from J, the junction contained 5 bases not matched to a gene. From germline, CDR1 is SGHTA and CDR2 FQGNSA. This CDR3 contains 15 residues. The CDR3 region is CASSLVSGATDTQYF. The CDR3 DNA reads as TGTGCCAGCAGCTTGGTTAGCGGGGCGACAGATACGCAGTATTTT.

The J gene is TRBJ1-1, the V gene TRBV28; TRBD1 aligns across 9 bases. In germline, CDR1 is MDHEN, CDR2 SYDVKM. The V gene end was trimmed by 6 bases and the J gene end by 7 bases; junction bases not matched to a gene: 12. The CDR3 spans 15 residues. CDR3 sequence (DNA): TGTGCCAGCAGAGCAGAGACAGGGGGGTGGGGTGAAGCTTTCTTT. It codes for CASRAETGGWGEAFF. Full variable domain (remainder filled in from reference TRBV28 and TRBJ1-1): DVKVTQSSRYLVKRTGEKVFLECVQDMDHENMFWYRQDPGLGLRLIYFSYDVKMKEKGDIPEGYSVSREKKERFSLILESASTNQTSMYLCASRAETGGWGEAFFGQGTRLTVV.

Details on this clone: Sequence at one end of the junction differs from germline and may be a read error. The chain joins TRBV7-9 to TRBJ2-3, with TRBD2 identical over 13 bases. Looked up from germline, CDR1 is SEHNR and CDR2 is FQNEAQ (reference sequence). The CDR3 has 16 amino acids. CDR3 DNA: TGTTCCAGCAGTCATGGGACTAGCGGGGACACAGATACGCAGTATTTT. Its protein is CSSSHGTSGDTDTQYF.

The CDR3 loop is CASSVTSGRGRDTQYF. The CDR3 DNA is TGTGCCAGCAGCGTGACTAGCGGGAGGGGGAGAGATACGCAGTATTTT. This rearrangement joins TRBV9 to TRBJ2-3; 14 nucleotides match TRBD2. Germline loops: CDR1 SGDLS, CDR2 YYNGEE. The CDR3 runs to 16 residues. The J segment lost 5 bases and the V segment lost 2 bases, leaving 4 bases of the junction unmatched.

This clone was observed a few times. V usage is TRBV6-6 and J usage is TRBJ1-6, with 10 positions matching TRBD1. This CDR3 contains 16 residues. Trimming removed 2 bases from V and 8 bases from J; junction bases left unmatched: 6. In germline, CDR1 is MNHNY, CDR2 SVGAGI (reference sequence). The CDR3 sequence is CASSYSGTGDDSPLHF. The CDR3 DNA reads TGTGCCAGCAGTTACAGCGGGACAGGGGACGATTCACCCCTCCACTTT.

V and J are TRBV5-4 and TRBJ2-2; D not resolved. V was trimmed by 1 base and J by 0 bases, leaving 7 bases between them. The CDR3 sequence is 15 residues long. From germline, CDR1 is SGHNT and CDR2 YYREEE (reference sequence). The CDR3, as DNA: TGTGCCAGCAGCTTGAGAGAGTCGAACACCGGGGAGCTGTTTTTT. Its protein product is CASSLRESNTGELFF.

This clone was counted a few times. J is TRBJ1-1 and V is TRBV7-9; D uncertain. V was trimmed by 5 bases and J by 6 bases, leaving 10 bases between them. The CDR3 totals 12 residues. Per germline, CDR1 SEHNR and CDR2 FQNEAQ (reference sequence). CDR3 DNA sequence: TGTGCCAGCAGCCGAACGGCGGCTGAAGCTTTCTTT. This sequence encodes CASSRTAAEAFF.

A note on this clone: Other DNA sequences in the same sample also yield this CDR3. The rearrangement joins TRBV28 to TRBJ2-3; D gene ambiguous. The length of the CDR3 is 12 residues. Trimming took off 8 bases at V and 1 base at J, with 7 bases between the two ends. From germline, CDR1 is MDHEN and CDR2 SYDVKM. The DNA of the CDR3 is TGTGCCAGCTCGAGCGGCACAGATACGCAGTATTTT. Its protein is CASSSGTDTQYF.

This CDR3 is CASGQGLNTGELFF. DNA for the CDR3: TGTGCCAGCGGGCAGGGGCTCAACACCGGGGAGCTGTTTTTT. The chain combines TRBV18 with TRBJ2-2; D might be TRBD1 (6 bases). This CDR3 has 14 residues. The germline V and J ends were trimmed by 8 bases and 2 bases, with 12 bases remaining between them. Germline V lookup: CDR1 KGHSH, CDR2 LQKENI.

The rearrangement joins TRBV9 to TRBJ2-1; 7 bases map to TRBD1. Germline assignment: CDR1 SGDLS and CDR2 YYNGEE. The trim removed 0 bases at V and 9 bases at J, leaving 9 bases unmatched. The CDR3 is 15 residues long. This CDR3 is CASSVGTRGSGEQFF. The CDR3 DNA is TGTGCCAGCAGCGTAGGAACCAGGGGGTCGGGTGAGCAGTTCTTC.